The 27 T cell receptor beta chains given below trace back to one sample, sequenced in a study of identifying expanded T cells in peripheral blood. The assay was immunoSEQ multiplex PCR, and TCRdb's table has in-frame clones only and misses some. The sample includes about 91,000 clones, about 88% of them seen just once. Sequencing was done on a sample of blood. Receptors originate from a person between 18 and 75 years old in good health.

The J gene is TRBJ1-4, the V gene TRBV28; D not certain. Germline V lookup: CDR1 MDHEN, CDR2 SYDVKM. The V gene lost 7 bases and the J gene lost 0 bases, with 9 bases spanning the gap. The CDR3 covers 14 residues. The CDR3 bases are TGTGCCAGCAAAGAACAAACAACTAATGAAAAACTGTTTTTT. Translating gives CASKEQTTNEKLFF. Based on the CDR3 plus reference TRBV28 and TRBJ1-4, the full variable domain is DVKVTQSSRYLVKRTGEKVFLECVQDMDHENMFWYRQDPGLGLRLIYFSYDVKMKEKGDIPEGYSVSREKKERFSLILESASTNQTSMYLCASKEQTTNEKLFFGSGTQLSVL.

This chain connects TRBV2 to TRBJ2-2, with 11 bases fitting TRBD2. The CDR3 has 16 residues. With 5 bases clipped from V and 5 bases from J, the junction kept 7 bases outside the gene matches. CDR1 and CDR2 (germline): SNHLY, FYNNEI. CDR3 in DNA: TGTGCCAGCAGTCCTACTAGCGGGGGTCGGACCGGGGAGCTGTTTTTT. This translates into CASSPTSGGRTGELFF.

The rearrangement joins TRBV7-2 to TRBJ2-7; D unresolved. Germline assignment: CDR1 SGHTA and CDR2 FQGNSA. This CDR3 region has 16 residues. V was cut by 3 bases and J by 4 bases, with 19 bases left in between. DNA for the CDR3: TGTGCCAGCAGCTTTGAGTCCCAACTCCCTCTATACGAGCAGTACTTC. It yields the protein CASSFESQLPLYEQYF.

J is TRBJ2-3 and V is TRBV19; D remains unclear. The CDR3 contains 19 residues. CDR1 is LNHDA, CDR2 SQIVND, per germline (reference sequence). V lost 3 bases to trimming and J lost 5 bases, with 27 bases between them. In nucleotides, the CDR3 is TGTGCCAGTAGTATCCGGCTCTCTGTTCTGCGCCTCACGGAAGATACGCAGTATTTT. Amino acids: CASSIRLSVLRLTEDTQYF.

The chain combines TRBV5-1 with TRBJ1-4; D might be TRBD1 (5 bases). Germline lookup yields CDR1 SGHRS and CDR2 YFSETQ. This CDR3 region has 15 residues. Trimming stripped 1 base from V and 2 bases from J, with 9 bases between. The CDR3 reads CASSLSGGTNEKLFF. The CDR3 coding sequence is TGCGCCAGCAGCTTGTCCGGGGGGACTAATGAAAAACTGTTTTTT.

J is TRBJ1-2 and V is TRBV30, with D uncertain. The CDR3 has 12 residues. Germline V gene data show CDR1 as GTSNPN and CDR2 as SVGIG (reference sequence). Trimming left V 6 bases short and J 4 bases short, with 12 bases between. The CDR3 protein is CACPRVSYGYTF. The CDR3 region has the DNA TGTGCCTGTCCCCGGGTGAGCTATGGCTACACCTTC.

The chain joins TRBV27 to TRBJ2-7, with a weak D call TRBD1 (5 bases). V lost 3 bases and J 1 base, leaving 13 bases between the germline ends. The CDR3 has 15 residues. Germline V gene data show CDR1 as MNHEY and CDR2 as SMNVEV (reference sequence). The CDR3 DNA reads as TGTGCCAGCAGTTTTACCAGGGATTGGTCCTACGAGCAGTACTTC. It encodes CASSFTRDWSYEQYF.

J is TRBJ1-2 and V is TRBV6-5; 7 bases line up with TRBD1. The length of the CDR3 is 13 residues. V lost 5 bases, J lost 8 bases, and 8 bases stayed unmatched. Germline CDR1 and CDR2: MNHEY and SVGAGI. For the CDR3, the DNA is TGTGCCAGCAGTCCGCTACAGGGGCGAGGCTACACCTTC. Protein: CASSPLQGRGYTF.

The CDR3 DNA reads TGTGCCAGCAGCCCGGGACAGGGCCAAGAGCAGTACTTC. Translating gives CASSPGQGQEQYF. The J gene is TRBJ2-7, the V gene TRBV7-7; 9 nucleotides match TRBD1. Germline-derived CDR1 and CDR2 are SSHAT and FNYEAQ (reference sequence). V gave up 5 bases and J gave up 7 bases; unmatched junction bases: 6. The CDR3 has 13 amino acids.

CDR3 region: CASSHRTGPSYEQYF. DNA for the CDR3: TGTGCCAGCAGTCACCGGACAGGACCTTCCTACGAGCAGTACTTC. J is TRBJ2-7 and V is TRBV27; 7 bases map to TRBD1. The J segment lost 1 base and the V segment lost 5 bases, leaving 8 bases of the junction unmatched. The germline CDR1 and CDR2 sequences are MNHEY and SMNVEV (reference sequence). The CDR3 contains 15 residues.

This clone has just a few counts. This chain joins TRBV5-6 and TRBJ1-2, with 9 bases that match TRBD1. Germline loops: CDR1 SGHDT, CDR2 YYEEEE. This CDR3 region has 14 residues. With V trimmed by 1 base and J by 5 bases, 3 bases remained unmatched. CDR3 in DNA: TGTGCCAGCAGCTTGCGCGGGACAGGGTATGGCTACACCTTC. Its translation is CASSLRGTGYGYTF.

In DNA form, the CDR3 reads TGTGCCTGGAGTGGTTCATTGACCCAGTACTTC. Protein product: CAWSGSLTQYF. This chain joins TRBV30 and TRBJ2-5, with no clear D. The CDR3 has 11 amino acids. V was clipped by 1 base and J by 7 bases, with 7 bases between them. CDR1 GTSNPN and CDR2 SVGIG come from the germline V gene (reference sequence).

CDR3 DNA: TGTGCCAGCCGCGGTGGGGAAAGGCACGAGCAGTACTTC. Translated: CASRGGERHEQYF. J is TRBJ2-7 and V is TRBV28; D uncertain. CDR1 and CDR2 (germline): MDHEN, SYDVKM. The CDR3 consists of 13 residues. Trimming took 8 bases from V and 5 from J, leaving 16 bases between them.

J is TRBJ1-2 and V is TRBV28, with D uncertain. The length of the CDR3 is 13 residues. Between the trimmed V and J ends, which lost 6 bases and 0 bases, there was a span of 8 bases. Looked up from germline, CDR1 is MDHEN and CDR2 is SYDVKM. The CDR3 sequence: CASRKDTNYGYTF. In nucleotides, the CDR3 is TGTGCCAGCAGGAAAGACACTAACTATGGCTACACCTTC.

The V gene is TRBV11-2, the J gene TRBJ2-3; 7 bases map to TRBD1. The CDR3 spans 17 residues. V lost 5 bases, J lost 3 bases, and 14 bases stayed unmatched. Germline V gives CDR1 SGHAT, CDR2 FQNNGV. The CDR3 reads CASSQGVTGKVTDTQYF. Here the CDR3 DNA reads TGTGCCAGCAGCCAGGGGGTAACAGGGAAGGTAACAGATACGCAGTATTTT.

This clone was counted at least ten times. J is TRBJ2-7 and V is TRBV11-2; 7 positions match TRBD1. The germline V gene has CDR1 SGHAT and CDR2 FQNNGV. The CDR3 has 13 residues. The V gene end was trimmed by 3 bases and the J gene end by 7 bases; junction bases not matched to a gene: 6. The CDR3 nucleotides read TGTGCCAGCAGCTTTACAGGGGAGAGGGAGCAGTACTTC. It specifies CASSFTGEREQYF.

This clone was observed once. The CDR3 bases are TGCGCCAGCAGCTTGTCGCTCGCCTACAGCGAGCAGTACTTC. It is translated as CASSLSLAYSEQYF. This rearrangement joins TRBV5-1 to TRBJ2-7, with D unresolved. Trimming left V 1 base short and J 6 bases short, with 14 bases between. This CDR3 has 14 residues. Germline CDR1 SGHRS, CDR2 YFSETQ.

This chain links TRBV4-2 with TRBJ2-5; the match to TRBD2 covers 7 bases. After removal of 3 bases from V and 5 bases from J, the junction contained 9 bases not matched to a gene. Germline values: CDR1 LGHNA, CDR2 YNFKEQ. The CDR3 is 15 amino acids. This CDR3 reads CASSQFLAAAETQYF. The CDR3 DNA is TGTGCCAGCAGCCAGTTCCTAGCGGCGGCGGAGACCCAGTACTTC.

This clone was recorded a few times. The chain employs TRBV10-1 and TRBJ1-3; D unresolved. CDR3 length: 15 amino acids. Germline CDR1 reads WNHNN; CDR2 reads SYGVQD (reference sequence). V was clipped by 8 bases and J by 0 bases, with 14 bases between them. The CDR3 DNA reads as TGCGCCAGCGGCGTTTGGATAATCTCTGGAAACACCATATATTTT. Amino acid sequence: CASGVWIISGNTIYF.

V gene TRBV15 combines with J gene TRBJ1-6; D is ambiguous. V lost 2 bases to trimming and J lost 4 bases, with 3 bases between them. Germline CDR1 is LNHNV and CDR2 is YYDKDF (reference sequence). CDR3 length: 13 amino acids. CDR3 sequence: CATSRQYNSPLHF. CDR3 DNA: TGTGCCACCAGCAGACAGTATAATTCACCCCTCCACTTT.

The chain is built from TRBV6-4 and TRBJ2-1, with D possibly being TRBD1 or TRBD2 (7 bases each). V dropped 0 bases and J dropped 7 bases, with 13 bases sitting between them. The length of the CDR3 is 15 residues. Germline CDR1 reads MRHNA; CDR2 reads SNTAGT. In nucleotides, the CDR3 is TGTGCCAGCAGTGACTCGGCAGGGGGGGGGAATGAGCAGTTCTTC. Amino acids: CASSDSAGGGNEQFF.

The J gene is TRBJ2-5, the V gene TRBV5-4; 11 nucleotides line up with TRBD2. This CDR3 contains 16 residues. The J segment lost 1 base and the V segment lost 2 bases, leaving 4 bases of the junction unmatched. Per the germline V gene, CDR1 is SGHNT and CDR2 is YYREEE (reference sequence). CDR3 loop: CASSLGTSGIQETQYF. The CDR3, as DNA: TGTGCCAGCAGCTTAGGGACTAGCGGTATCCAAGAGACCCAGTACTTC.

The chain joins TRBV9 to TRBJ2-5, with D tentatively TRBD2 (7 bases). V was trimmed by 1 base and J by 4 bases, leaving 14 bases between them. This CDR3 contains 15 residues. Germline V gene lookup returns CDR1 SGDLS and CDR2 YYNGEE. The CDR3 region is CASSVYNREGETQYF. DNA for the CDR3: TGTGCCAGCAGCGTATATAACAGGGAGGGAGAGACCCAGTACTTC. Combining the CDR3 with reference TRBV9 and TRBJ2-5 gives the whole variable domain DSGVTQTPKHLITATGQRVTLRCSPRSGDLSVYWYQQSLDQGLQFLIQYYNGEERAKGNILERFSAQQFPDLHSELNLSSLELGDSALYFCASSVYNREGETQYFGPGTRLLVL.

The chain combines TRBV19 with TRBJ1-5, with D possibly matching TRBD1 (6 bases). V was trimmed by 2 bases and J by 6 bases, leaving 14 bases between them. The CDR3 runs to 15 residues. The germline V gene encodes CDR1 LNHDA and CDR2 SQIVND (reference sequence). Written as DNA, the CDR3 is TGTGCCAGTAGTATACTACAGGGTTCGCGTCAGCCCCAGCATTTT. Its translation is CASSILQGSRQPQHF. Combining the CDR3 with reference TRBV19 and TRBJ1-5 gives the whole variable domain DGGITQSPKYLFRKEGQNVTLSCEQNLNHDAMYWYRQDPGQGLRLIYYSQIVNDFQKGDIAEGYSVSREKKESFPLTVTSAQKNPTAFYLCASSILQGSRQPQHFGDGTRLSIL.

The genes are TRBV5-1 and TRBJ2-7; 7 bases are shared with TRBD1. Germline V gene data show CDR1 as SGHRS and CDR2 as YFSETQ. The CDR3 has 14 residues. Trimming took 2 bases from V and 6 from J; bases not matched to a gene: 8. Written as DNA, the CDR3 is TGCGCCAGCAGCTTATGGACAGGTTCTGCCGAGCAGTACTTC. It translates to CASSLWTGSAEQYF. The full variable domain, in which reference TRBV5-1 and TRBJ2-7 provide the parts outside the CDR3, is KAGVTQTPRYLIKTRGQQVTLSCSPISGHRSVSWYQQTPGQGLQFLFEYFSETQRNKGNFPGRFSGRQFSNSRSEMNVSTLELGDSALYLCASSLWTGSAEQYFGPGTRLTVT.

The DNA of the CDR3 is TGTGCCAGTAGTCAAACCGGACTAGCGGGAGCGGTCGAGCAGTACTTC. This encodes CASSQTGLAGAVEQYF. The chain combines TRBV19 with TRBJ2-7, with TRBD2 matching 13 bases. The J segment lost 6 bases and the V segment lost 5 bases, leaving 10 bases of the junction unmatched. CDR1 is LNHDA, CDR2 SQIVND, per germline (reference sequence). The CDR3 is 16 amino acids.

The rearrangement uses TRBV11-2 and TRBJ2-2, with 7 nucleotides matching TRBD2. The J segment lost 6 bases and the V segment lost 0 bases, leaving 10 bases of the junction unmatched. CDR3 length equals 17 residues. Looked up from germline, CDR1 is SGHAT and CDR2 is FQNNGV. The CDR3 sequence: CASSLDGAGVVSGELFF. CDR3 bases: TGTGCCAGCAGCTTAGATGGGGCGGGAGTCGTTTCCGGGGAGCTGTTTTTT.